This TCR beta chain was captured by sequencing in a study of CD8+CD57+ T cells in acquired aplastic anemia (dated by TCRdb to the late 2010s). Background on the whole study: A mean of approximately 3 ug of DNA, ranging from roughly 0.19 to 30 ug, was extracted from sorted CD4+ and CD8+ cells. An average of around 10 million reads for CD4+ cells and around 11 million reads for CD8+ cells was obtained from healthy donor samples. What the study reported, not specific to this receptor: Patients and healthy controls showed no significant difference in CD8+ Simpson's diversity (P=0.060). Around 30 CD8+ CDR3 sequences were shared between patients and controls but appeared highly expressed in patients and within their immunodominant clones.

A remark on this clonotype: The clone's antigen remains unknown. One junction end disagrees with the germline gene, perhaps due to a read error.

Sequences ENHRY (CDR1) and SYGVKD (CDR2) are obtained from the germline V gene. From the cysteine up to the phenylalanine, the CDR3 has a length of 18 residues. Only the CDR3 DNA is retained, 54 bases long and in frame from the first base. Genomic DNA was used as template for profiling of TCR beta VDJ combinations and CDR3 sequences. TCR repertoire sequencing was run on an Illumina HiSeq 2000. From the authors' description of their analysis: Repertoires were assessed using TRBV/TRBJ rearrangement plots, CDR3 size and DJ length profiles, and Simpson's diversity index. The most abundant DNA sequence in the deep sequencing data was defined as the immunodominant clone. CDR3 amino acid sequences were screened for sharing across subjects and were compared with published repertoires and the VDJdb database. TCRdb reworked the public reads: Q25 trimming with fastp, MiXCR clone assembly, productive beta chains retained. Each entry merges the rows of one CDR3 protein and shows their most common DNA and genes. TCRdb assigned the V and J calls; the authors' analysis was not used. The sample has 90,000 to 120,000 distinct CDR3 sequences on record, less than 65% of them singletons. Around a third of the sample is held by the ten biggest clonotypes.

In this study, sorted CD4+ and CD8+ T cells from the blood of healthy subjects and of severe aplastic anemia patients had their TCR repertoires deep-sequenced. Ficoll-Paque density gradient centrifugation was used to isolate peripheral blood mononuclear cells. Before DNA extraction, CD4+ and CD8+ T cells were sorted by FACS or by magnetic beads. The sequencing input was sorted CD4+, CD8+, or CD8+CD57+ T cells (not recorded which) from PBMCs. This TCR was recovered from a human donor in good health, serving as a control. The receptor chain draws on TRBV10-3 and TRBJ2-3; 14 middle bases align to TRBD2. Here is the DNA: TGTGCCAGCAGTTACAGACTAGCGGGGGGGCGACAAGGAGATACGCAGTATTTT. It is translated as CASSYRLAGGRQGDTQYF.